One and the same sample provided the 19 T cell receptor beta chains below, sequenced in a study of response to subunit inactivated influenza vaccine. TCRdb reanalysed the RT-PCR reads using MiXCR and keeps one entry per CDR3 protein. The table records roughly 500,000 distinct CDR3 sequences, roughly a quarter of them present only once. The data were also submitted as part of a second study, on T cells expressing NK-cell markers. From that second work: What made the TCR beta cDNA was 5'RACE template switching with UMIs.

The sequencing used CD4+ T cells sorted from PBMCs, collected about 12 days after vaccination. Receptors originate from a man aged 50 to 59 who received an inactivated influenza vaccine.

V is TRBV5-4 and J is TRBJ1-1; TRBD1 is a possible D gene (6 bases). The CDR3 totals 14 residues. Looked up from germline, CDR1 is SGHNT and CDR2 is YYREEE (reference sequence). V lost 2 bases and J lost 3, with 11 bases in between. The CDR3 DNA reads as TGTGCCAGCAGCTTCAGGGGAGAGGACACTGAAGCTTTCTTT. Translating gives CASSFRGEDTEAFF. The whole variable domain, filled in from reference TRBV5-4 and TRBJ1-1, reads ETGVTQSPTHLIKTRGQQVTLRCSSQSGHNTVSWYQQALGQGPQFIFQYYREEENGRGNFPPRFSGLQFPNYSSELNVNALELDDSALYLCASSFRGEDTEAFFGQGTRLTVV.

This clonotype came up a few times. This sequence joins TRBV28 and TRBJ2-7; D uncertain. CDR3 length: 12 residues. The V end was cut by 3 bases, the J end by 6 bases, with 9 bases between. Germline loops: CDR1 MDHEN, CDR2 SYDVKM. In DNA, the CDR3 is TGTGCCAGCAGTTTCCAATACATCGAGCAGTACTTC. This translates into CASSFQYIEQYF.

The genes are TRBV9 and TRBJ2-6; 8 bases match TRBD1. V shed 3 bases, J shed 0 bases, and the junction held 5 bases outside the gene matches. The CDR3 sequence is 17 residues long. The germline V gene encodes CDR1 SGDLS and CDR2 YYNGEE. The CDR3 here is CASSESTGGSGANVLTF. For the CDR3, the DNA is TGTGCCAGCAGCGAATCAACAGGGGGCTCTGGGGCCAACGTCCTGACTTTC.

V gene TRBV12-1 combines with J gene TRBJ2-3; the table names TRBD2, a call not compared with the DNA. TRBV12-1 is listed as a pseudogene. There are 15 residues in the CDR3. The CDR3 here is CASSFRAGLTDTQYF. The CDR3 bases are TGTGCCAGCAGCTTTCGGGCGGGATTAACAGATACGCAGTATTTT.

This clonotype was recorded at least ten times. The chain recombines TRBV20-1 with TRBJ1-6; 7 nucleotides match TRBD1. This CDR3 spans 14 amino acids. Trimming cost V 4 bases and J 5 bases; bases outside gene matches: 5. Germline CDR1 and CDR2: DFQATT and SNEGSKA (reference sequence). The CDR3 protein is CSAIRDRDNSPLHF. For the CDR3, the DNA is TGCAGTGCTATCAGGGACAGAGATAATTCACCCCTCCACTTT.

This clonotype has at least ten counts. The chain employs TRBV9 and TRBJ2-7, with D tentatively TRBD2 (7 bases). V was clipped by 1 base and J by 6 bases, with 8 bases between them. This CDR3 has 12 residues. Germline assignment: CDR1 SGDLS and CDR2 YYNGEE. The CDR3 bases are TGTGCCAGCAGCGTAAGGGGGGGCGAGCAGTACTTC. It codes for CASSVRGGEQYF.

The chain uses TRBV6-5 and TRBJ2-1; D unclear. The V end was cut by 4 bases, the J end by 3 bases, with 13 bases between. There are 15 residues in the CDR3. The V gene's germline CDR1 is MNHEY and CDR2 SVGAGI. CDR3 nucleotide sequence: TGTGCCAGCAGTTCGTCGGAGCGTGTCTACAATGAGCAGTTCTTC. Translation: CASSSSERVYNEQFF.

This chain uses TRBV18 with TRBJ2-7, with 9 bases that match TRBD2. The V gene end was trimmed by 3 bases and the J gene end by 5 bases; junction bases not matched to a gene: 20. CDR1 is KGHSH and CDR2 is LQKENI in the germline V gene. The CDR3 sequence is 19 residues long. The CDR3 region has the DNA TGTGCCAGCTCACCCCGGGGCCTAGGACTAGCGCCAGGAGTCCACGAGCAGTACTTC. Encoded protein: CASSPRGLGLAPGVHEQYF.

This clonotype has at least ten counts. J is TRBJ2-5 and V is TRBV4-3; D perhaps matches TRBD1 (5 bases). Trimming removed 1 base from V and 1 base from J, with 10 bases in between. Germline values: CDR1 LGHNA, CDR2 YSLEER. This CDR3 is built from 15 residues. CDR3 DNA sequence: TGCGCCAGCAGCCAAGGACAGCAGGGCCAAGAGACCCAGTACTTC. Translation gives CASSQGQQGQETQYF.

J is TRBJ1-1 and V is TRBV6-5; D unclear. Trimming cost V 2 bases and J 5 bases, with 9 bases left between them. This CDR3 has 13 residues. CDR1 is MNHEY, CDR2 SVGAGI, per germline. CDR3 residues: CASSYGPDTEAFF. The CDR3 DNA follows: TGTGCCAGCAGTTACGGACCGGATACTGAAGCTTTCTTT.

In its sample, this clonotype was seen a few times. CDR3 in amino acids: CASTYRGTGGETQYF. CDR3 DNA sequence: TGCGCCAGCACCTACCGAGGGACAGGGGGAGAGACCCAGTACTTC. V is TRBV5-1 and J is TRBJ2-5; 11 bases agree with TRBD1. Germline V gives CDR1 SGHRS, CDR2 YFSETQ. V shed 6 bases, J shed 4 bases, and the junction held 8 bases outside the gene matches. This CDR3 has 15 residues.

This clonotype was counted a few times. This chain uses TRBV6-2 or TRBV6-3 with TRBJ2-4; D gene unclear. V was trimmed by 2 bases and J by 0 bases, leaving 17 bases between them. The CDR3 covers 18 residues. CDR1 is MNHEY, CDR2 SVGEGT, per germline. The CDR3 sequence is CASSYGKLRMLAKNIQYF. For the CDR3, the DNA is TGTGCCAGCAGTTACGGTAAACTCCGGATGCTAGCCAAAAACATTCAGTACTTC.

The chain is built from TRBV27 and TRBJ2-7; the D gene is possibly TRBD1 (6 bases). CDR3 length equals 14 residues. Trimming took off 5 bases at V and 2 bases at J, with 13 bases between the two ends. CDR1 is MNHEY, CDR2 SMNVEV, per germline (reference sequence). The CDR3 region has the DNA TGTGCCAGCAGTGTTAGACAGGTTGCCTACGAGCAGTACTTC. Translating gives CASSVRQVAYEQYF.

The chain combines TRBV5-1 with TRBJ2-6; D ambiguous. Germline assignment: CDR1 SGHRS and CDR2 YFSETQ. V shed 4 bases and J shed 2 bases, with 13 bases lying between them. This CDR3 comprises 16 residues. DNA for the CDR3: TGCGCCAGCAGCACCGGGTCAGGCGCTGGGGCCAACGTCCTGACTTTC. Amino acid sequence: CASSTGSGAGANVLTF.

V is TRBV10-3 and J is TRBJ2-7; D gene unclear. Germline V gene data show CDR1 as ENHRY and CDR2 as SYGVKD. The CDR3 runs 13 residues. With 2 bases removed from V and 0 bases from J, the gap between germline ends came to 5 bases. In DNA form, the CDR3 reads TGTGCCATCAGTGAGGGGAACTCCTACGAGCAGTACTTC. Translation gives CAISEGNSYEQYF.

This clonotype was counted a few times. V is TRBV10-3 and J is TRBJ2-2; no reliable D call. Trimming stripped 3 bases from V and 0 bases from J, with 8 bases between. CDR1 ENHRY and CDR2 SYGVKD come from the germline V gene. CDR3 length: 15 amino acids. The DNA for the CDR3 is TGTGCCATCAGTGATGAACAAGCGAACACCGGGGAGCTGTTTTTT. Amino acids: CAISDEQANTGELFF.

This clonotype was counted a few times. The chain joins TRBV7-8 to TRBJ2-1; no clear D gene. Germline CDR1 and CDR2: SGHVS and FQNEAQ. The germline V and J ends were trimmed by 2 bases and 5 bases, with 10 bases remaining between them. This CDR3 region has 14 residues. Here the CDR3 reads CASSLTLTDNEQFF. As DNA, the CDR3 is TGTGCCAGCAGCTTAACTCTAACAGACAATGAGCAGTTCTTC.

This clonotype was recorded a few times. The genes are TRBV5-1 and TRBJ2-1; 15 positions match TRBD2. Germline CDR1 SGHRS, CDR2 YFSETQ. This CDR3 has 19 amino acids. V trimming: 4 bases; J trimming: 4 bases; junction bases outside the gene matches: 12. The CDR3 loop is CASSMGLAGGVPSYNEQFF. The CDR3 DNA reads TGCGCCAGCAGCATGGGACTAGCGGGGGGCGTACCCTCTTACAATGAGCAGTTCTTC.

The chain carries TRBV28 and TRBJ2-7; D is perhaps TRBD1 (6 bases). This CDR3 contains 13 residues. Germline values: CDR1 MDHEN, CDR2 SYDVKM. V dropped 4 bases and J dropped 4 bases, with 11 bases sitting between them. The CDR3 sequence is CASSSLDRYEQYF. The DNA for the CDR3 is TGTGCCAGCAGTTCCCTGGACAGATACGAGCAGTACTTC.